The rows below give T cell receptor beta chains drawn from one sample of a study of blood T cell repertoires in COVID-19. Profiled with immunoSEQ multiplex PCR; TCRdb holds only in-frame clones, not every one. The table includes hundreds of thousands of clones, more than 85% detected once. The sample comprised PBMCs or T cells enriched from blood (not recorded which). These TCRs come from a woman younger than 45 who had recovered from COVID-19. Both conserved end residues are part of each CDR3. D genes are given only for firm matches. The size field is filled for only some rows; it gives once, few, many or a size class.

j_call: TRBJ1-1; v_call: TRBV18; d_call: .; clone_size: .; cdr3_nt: TGTGCCAGCTCACCCCAGGGGGAAGCTTTCTTT; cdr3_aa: CASSPQGEAFF
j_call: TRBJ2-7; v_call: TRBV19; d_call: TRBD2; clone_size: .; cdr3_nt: TGTGCCAGTAGTATAGAGGGGACCGGGACTAGCGTCTTCTACGAGCAGTACTTC; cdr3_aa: CASSIEGTGTSVFYEQYF
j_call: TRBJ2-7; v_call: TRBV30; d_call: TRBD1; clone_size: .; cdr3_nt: TGTGCCTGTCGGGGACAGCCCTACGAGCAGTACTTC; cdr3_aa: CACRGQPYEQYF
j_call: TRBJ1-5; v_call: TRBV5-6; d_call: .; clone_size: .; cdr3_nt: TGTGCCAGCAGCCTGGGAGATCAGCCCCAGCATTTT; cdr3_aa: CASSLGDQPQHF
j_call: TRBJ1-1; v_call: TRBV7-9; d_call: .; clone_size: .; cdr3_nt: TGTGCCAGCAGCCCCGGGGGGTCCCACCTTTACGCTTTCTTT; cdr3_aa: CASSPGGSHLYAFF
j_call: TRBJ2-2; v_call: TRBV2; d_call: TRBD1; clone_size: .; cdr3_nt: TGTGCCAGCAGTTTTACAGGGGGCGTATGGGAGCTGTTTTTT; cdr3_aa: CASSFTGGVWELFF
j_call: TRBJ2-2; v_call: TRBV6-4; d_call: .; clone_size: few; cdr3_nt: TGTGCCAGCAGTGTGGAGGGCGAGACGACCGGGGAGCTGTTTTTT; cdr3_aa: CASSVEGETTGELFF
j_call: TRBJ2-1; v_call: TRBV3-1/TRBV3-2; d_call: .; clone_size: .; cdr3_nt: TGTGCCAGCAGAGCTAGGAGTGAGCAGTTCTTC; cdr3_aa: CASRARSEQFF
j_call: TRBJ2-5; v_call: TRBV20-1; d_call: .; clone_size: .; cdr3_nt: TGCAGTGCTAGAGCGGAGACCCAGTACTTC; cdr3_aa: CSARAETQYF
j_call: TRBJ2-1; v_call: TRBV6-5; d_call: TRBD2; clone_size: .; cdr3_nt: TGTGCCAGCAGGGGAGTAGCGGGGGGCGTTGATGAGCAGTTCTTC; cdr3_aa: CASRGVAGGVDEQFF
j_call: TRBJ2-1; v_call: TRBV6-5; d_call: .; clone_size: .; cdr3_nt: TGTGCCAGCAGTTTAACAGGGAACTCCTACAATGAGCAGTTCTTC; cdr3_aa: CASSLTGNSYNEQFF
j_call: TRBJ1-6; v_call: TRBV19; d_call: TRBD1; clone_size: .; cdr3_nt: TGTGCCAGTCGCCCCCGACAGGGGACTCATTCACCCCTCCACTTT; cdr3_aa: CASRPRQGTHSPLHF
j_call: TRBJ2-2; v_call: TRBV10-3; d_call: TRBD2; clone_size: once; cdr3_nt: TGTGCCATCAGTGGACTGCCAGGAGTAGCGGGGGGCGTCGCGAACACCGGGGAGCTGTTTTTT; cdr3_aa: CAISGLPGVAGGVANTGELFF
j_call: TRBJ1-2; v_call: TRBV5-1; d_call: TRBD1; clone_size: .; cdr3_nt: TGCGCCAGCAGCTTACCCTTCGGGCCCGACAGGGAAACTAACTATGGCTACACCTTC; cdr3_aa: CASSLPFGPDRETNYGYTF
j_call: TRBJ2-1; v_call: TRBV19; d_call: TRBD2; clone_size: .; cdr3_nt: TGTGCCAGTAGTATAGATGGGGGACTAGCCCTGTTCTTC; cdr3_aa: CASSIDGGLALFF
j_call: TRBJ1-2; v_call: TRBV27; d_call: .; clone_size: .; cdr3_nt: TGTGCCAGCAGTTTATCGGTGGGGGCCTATGGCTACACCTTC; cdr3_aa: CASSLSVGAYGYTF
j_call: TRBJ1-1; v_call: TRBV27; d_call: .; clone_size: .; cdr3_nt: TGTGCCAGCAAGACAGCGTTGAACACTGAAGCTTTCTTT; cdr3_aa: CASKTALNTEAFF
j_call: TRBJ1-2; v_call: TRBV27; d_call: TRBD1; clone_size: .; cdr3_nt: TGTGCCAGCGCTCGAGACAGGGGGCAAGAGGGCTACACCTTC; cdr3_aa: CASARDRGQEGYTF
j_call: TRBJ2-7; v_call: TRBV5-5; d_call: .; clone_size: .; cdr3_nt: TGTGCCAGCAGCTTGGGGGCCAACTCCTACGAGCAGTACTTC; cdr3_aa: CASSLGANSYEQYF
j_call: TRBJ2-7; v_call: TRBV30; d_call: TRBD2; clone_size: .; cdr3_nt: TGTGCCTGGAGGTATAGCGGGGGGGTCGGGGCTTACGAGCAGTACTTC; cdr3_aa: CAWRYSGGVGAYEQYF
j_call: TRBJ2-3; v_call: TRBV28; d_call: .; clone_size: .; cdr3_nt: TGTGCCAGCCACAGGTCGGGGGGCACAGATACGCAGTATTTT; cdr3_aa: CASHRSGGTDTQYF
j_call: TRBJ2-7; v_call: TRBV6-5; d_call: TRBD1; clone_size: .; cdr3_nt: TGTGCCAGCAGTTATGGGACAGGCCTCTACGAGCAGTACTTC; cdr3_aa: CASSYGTGLYEQYF
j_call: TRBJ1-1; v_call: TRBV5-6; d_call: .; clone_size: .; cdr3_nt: TGTGCCAGCAGCCCCCCGGGGGGGATGAACACTGAAGCTTTCTTT; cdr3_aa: CASSPPGGMNTEAFF
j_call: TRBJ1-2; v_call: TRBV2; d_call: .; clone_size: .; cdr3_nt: TGTGCCAGCATTCGCAGGGACTTTAACTATGGCTACACCTTC; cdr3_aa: CASIRRDFNYGYTF
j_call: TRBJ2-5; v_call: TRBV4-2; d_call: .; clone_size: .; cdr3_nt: TGTGCCAGCAGCCAGCTAGGCGAGACCCAGTACTTC; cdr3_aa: CASSQLGETQYF
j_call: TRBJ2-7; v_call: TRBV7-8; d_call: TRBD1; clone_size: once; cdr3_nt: TGTGCCAGCAGCCCCCTCGTTGGGACAGTGACCTACGAGCAGTACTTC; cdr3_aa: CASSPLVGTVTYEQYF
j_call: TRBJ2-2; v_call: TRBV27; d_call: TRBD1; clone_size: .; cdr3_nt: TGTGCCAGCAGTACGGGACAGGGGCCCGGGGAGCTGTTTTTT; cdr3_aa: CASSTGQGPGELFF
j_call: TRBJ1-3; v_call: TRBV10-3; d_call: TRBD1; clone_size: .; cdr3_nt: TGTGCCACAAATCCAGCCTACAGGGGGCTTGATGGAAACACCATATATTTT; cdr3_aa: CATNPAYRGLDGNTIYF
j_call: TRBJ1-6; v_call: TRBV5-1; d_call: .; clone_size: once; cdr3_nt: TGCGCCAGCAGGGCAGCAGGGCTCCTCTCCTATAATTCACCCCTCCACTTT; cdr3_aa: CASRAAGLLSYNSPLHF
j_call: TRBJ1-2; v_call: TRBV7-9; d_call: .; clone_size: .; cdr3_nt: TGTGCCAGCAGCCTCCAGGGAGGGGACTATGGCTACACCTTC; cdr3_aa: CASSLQGGDYGYTF
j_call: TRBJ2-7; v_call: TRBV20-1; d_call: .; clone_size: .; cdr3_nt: TGCAGTGCTAGTGTAGCGTCCTACGAGCAGTACTTC; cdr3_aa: CSASVASYEQYF
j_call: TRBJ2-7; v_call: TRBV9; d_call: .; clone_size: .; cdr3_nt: TGTGCCAGCAGCGTAGCTTGGGACTCCTTTTATGAGCAGTACTTC; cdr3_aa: CASSVAWDSFYEQYF
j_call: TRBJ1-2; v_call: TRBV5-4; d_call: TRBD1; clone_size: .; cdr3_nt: TGTGCCGGTCTTATACAGGGGTACTATGGCTACACCTTC; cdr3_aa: CAGLIQGYYGYTF
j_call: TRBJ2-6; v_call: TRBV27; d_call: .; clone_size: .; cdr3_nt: TGTGCCAGCAGACCTCCGGGGTCTGGGGCCAACGTCCTGACTTTC; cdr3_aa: CASRPPGSGANVLTF
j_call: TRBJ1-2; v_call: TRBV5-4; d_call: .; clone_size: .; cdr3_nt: TGTCCCCGCCGAAGGGAGGATCGCTACACCTTC; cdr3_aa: CPRRREDRYTF
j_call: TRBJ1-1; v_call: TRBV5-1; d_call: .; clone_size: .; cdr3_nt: TGCGCCAGCAGCTTGGGTGGGGGCCCGAACACTGAAGCTTTCTTT; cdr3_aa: CASSLGGGPNTEAFF
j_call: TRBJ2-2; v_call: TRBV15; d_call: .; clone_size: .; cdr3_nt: TGTGCCACCAGCAGAGATCACGGCGGGGAGCTGTTTTTT; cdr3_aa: CATSRDHGGELFF
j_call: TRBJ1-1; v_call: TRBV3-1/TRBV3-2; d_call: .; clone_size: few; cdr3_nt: TGTGCCAGCAGCCAAGCCGGACAAGGGTTAGCTTTCTTT; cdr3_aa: CASSQAGQGLAFF
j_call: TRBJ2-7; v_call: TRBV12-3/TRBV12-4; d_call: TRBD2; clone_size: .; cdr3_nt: TGTGCCAGCAGTCGGGGGGGGAACGAGCAGTACTTC; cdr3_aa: CASSRGGNEQYF
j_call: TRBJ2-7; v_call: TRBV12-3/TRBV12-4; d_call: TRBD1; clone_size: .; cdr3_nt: TGTGCCAGCAGAGGACAGGGTAAGCACGAGCAGTACTTC; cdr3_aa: CASRGQGKHEQYF
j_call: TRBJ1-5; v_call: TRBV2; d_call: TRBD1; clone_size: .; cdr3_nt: TGTGCCAGCACCACCGGGACAGGGGAATGGAATAAGCCCCAGCATTTT; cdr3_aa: CASTTGTGEWNKPQHF
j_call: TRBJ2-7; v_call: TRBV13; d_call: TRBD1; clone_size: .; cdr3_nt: TGTGCCAGCAGCTCCAGGGGGACAGGGACCGAGCAGTACTTC; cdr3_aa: CASSSRGTGTEQYF
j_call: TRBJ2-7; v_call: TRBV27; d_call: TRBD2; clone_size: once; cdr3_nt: TGTGCCAGCAGTTTGGGAGGGAACTACGAGCAGTACTTC; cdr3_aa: CASSLGGNYEQYF
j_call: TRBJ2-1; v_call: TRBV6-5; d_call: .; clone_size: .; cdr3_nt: TGTGCCAGCAGGAGGGGGGGTTACAATGAGCAGTTCTTC; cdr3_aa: CASRRGGYNEQFF
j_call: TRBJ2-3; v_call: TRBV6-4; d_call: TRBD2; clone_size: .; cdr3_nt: TGTGCCAGCAGTCCGTGGGCTAGCGGGAGGACAGATACGCAGTATTTT; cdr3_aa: CASSPWASGRTDTQYF
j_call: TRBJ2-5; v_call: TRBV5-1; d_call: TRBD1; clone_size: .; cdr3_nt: TGCGCCAGCAGCCAATTGATCGGGACAGGAGATGACAAAGAGACCCAGTACTTC; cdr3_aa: CASSQLIGTGDDKETQYF
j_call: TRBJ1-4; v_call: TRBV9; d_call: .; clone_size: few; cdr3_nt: TGTGCCAGCAGCGGGGCCCAAAGTTCGCTCCGTGAAAAACTGTTTTTT; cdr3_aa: CASSGAQSSLREKLFF